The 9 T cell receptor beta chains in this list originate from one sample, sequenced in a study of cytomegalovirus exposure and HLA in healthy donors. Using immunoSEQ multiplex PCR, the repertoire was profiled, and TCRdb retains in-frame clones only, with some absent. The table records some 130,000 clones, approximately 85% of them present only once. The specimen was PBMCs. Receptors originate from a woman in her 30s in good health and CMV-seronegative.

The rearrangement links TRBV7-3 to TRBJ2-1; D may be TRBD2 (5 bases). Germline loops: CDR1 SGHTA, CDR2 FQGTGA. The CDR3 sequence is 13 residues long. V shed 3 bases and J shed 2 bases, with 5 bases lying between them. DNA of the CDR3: TGTGCCAGCAGCTTCGGGGCCTACAATGAGCAGTTCTTC. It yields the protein CASSFGAYNEQFF. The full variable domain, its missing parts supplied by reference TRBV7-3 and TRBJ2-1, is GAGVSQTPSNKVTEKGKYVELRCDPISGHTALYWYRQSLGQGPEFLIYFQGTGAADDSGLPNDRFFAVRPEGSVSTLKIQRTERGDSAVYLCASSFGAYNEQFFGPGTRLTVL.

The CDR3 nucleotides are TGTGCCAGCATTAACAGGCTTCATATTGGAAGCTCCTACAATGAGCAGTTCTTC. Amino acid sequence: CASINRLHIGSSYNEQFF. V and J are TRBV27 and TRBJ2-1, with D maybe TRBD1 (5 bases). Per germline, CDR1 MNHEY and CDR2 SMNVEV (reference sequence). The CDR3 runs 18 residues. Between the trimmed V and J ends, which lost 7 bases and 0 bases, there was a span of 22 bases.

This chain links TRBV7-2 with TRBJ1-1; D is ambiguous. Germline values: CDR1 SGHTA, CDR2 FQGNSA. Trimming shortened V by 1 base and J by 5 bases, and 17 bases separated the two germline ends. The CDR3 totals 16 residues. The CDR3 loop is CASSLVRPSRFTEAFF. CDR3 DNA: TGTGCCAGCAGCTTAGTTCGTCCGAGTCGGTTTACTGAAGCTTTCTTT. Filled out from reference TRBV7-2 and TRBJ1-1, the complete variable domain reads GAGVSQSPSNKVTEKGKDVELRCDPISGHTALYWYRQSLGQGLEFLIYFQGNSAPDKSGLPSDRFSAERTGGSVSTLTIQRTQQEDSAVYLCASSLVRPSRFTEAFFGQGTRLTVV.

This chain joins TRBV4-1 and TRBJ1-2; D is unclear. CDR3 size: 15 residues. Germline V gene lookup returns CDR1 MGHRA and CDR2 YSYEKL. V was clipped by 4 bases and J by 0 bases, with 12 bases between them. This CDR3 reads CASSPRMGANYGYTF. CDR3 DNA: TGCGCCAGCAGCCCCCGAATGGGAGCTAACTATGGCTACACCTTC.

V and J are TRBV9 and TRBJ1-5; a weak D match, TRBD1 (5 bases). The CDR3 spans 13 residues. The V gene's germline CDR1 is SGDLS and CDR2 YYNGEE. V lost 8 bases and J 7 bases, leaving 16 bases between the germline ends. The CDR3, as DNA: TGTGCCAGTGCCGGGACGGGGGGACAGCCCCAGCATTTT. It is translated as CASAGTGGQPQHF. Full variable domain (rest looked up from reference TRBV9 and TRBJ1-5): DSGVTQTPKHLITATGQRVTLRCSPRSGDLSVYWYQQSLDQGLQFLIQYYNGEERAKGNILERFSAQQFPDLHSELNLSSLELGDSALYFCASAGTGGQPQHFGDGTRLSIL.

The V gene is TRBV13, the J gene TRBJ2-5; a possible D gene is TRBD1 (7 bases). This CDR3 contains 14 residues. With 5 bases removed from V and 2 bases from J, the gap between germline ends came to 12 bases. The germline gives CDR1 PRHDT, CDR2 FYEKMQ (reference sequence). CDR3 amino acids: CASSAGQLQETQYF. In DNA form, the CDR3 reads TGTGCCAGCAGCGCGGGACAGTTACAAGAGACCCAGTACTTC.

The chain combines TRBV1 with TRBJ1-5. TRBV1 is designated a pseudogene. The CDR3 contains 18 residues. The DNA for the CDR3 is TGCACCAGCAGCCAAGATATAACGGGAATCGGGTGTTTATCACCCCAGCATTTT. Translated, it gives CTSSQDITGIGCLSPQHF.

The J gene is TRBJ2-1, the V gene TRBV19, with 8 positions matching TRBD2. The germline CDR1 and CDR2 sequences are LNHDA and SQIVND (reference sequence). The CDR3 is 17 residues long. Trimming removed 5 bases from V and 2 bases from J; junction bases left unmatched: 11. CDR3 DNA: TGTGCCAGTAGTGTCCAAGCAACTAGCGGACCCTACAATGAGCAGTTCTTC. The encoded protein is CASSVQATSGPYNEQFF.

CDR3 amino acids: CASSEPGEGEQYF. The CDR3 DNA follows: TGCGCCAGCAGCGAACCTGGGGAGGGCGAGCAGTACTTC. This rearrangement joins TRBV5-1 to TRBJ2-7, with 7 bases fitting TRBD2. With 4 bases clipped from V and 6 bases from J, the junction kept 7 bases outside the gene matches. The germline V gene encodes CDR1 SGHRS and CDR2 YFSETQ. CDR3 size: 13 residues.